This T cell receptor beta chain derives from a study of blood T cells in healthy people across ages. Together with a sample-barcoded 5' primer, a J-beta primer mix was included in a second PCR lasting roughly 6 to 12 cycles. TCRdb processed the 5' RACE reads anew with MiXCR; each CDR3 protein has one entry. The sample carries approximately 880,000 distinct CDR3 sequences, approximately 49% recorded once. Only one count was recorded for this clonotype. The material sequenced was blood. The TCR comes from a man aged 25 to 40 in good health.

The CDR3 DNA reads as TGTGCCAGCTCCGCGGGACAGGGTCGCACAGATACGCAGTATTTT. Its protein is CASSAGQGRTDTQYF. The rearrangement uses TRBV18 and TRBJ2-3; TRBD1 agrees at 9 bases. There are 15 residues in the CDR3. The V gene's germline CDR1 is KGHSH and CDR2 LQKENI. V lost 6 bases to trimming and J lost 1 base; unmatched junction nucleotides: 5.